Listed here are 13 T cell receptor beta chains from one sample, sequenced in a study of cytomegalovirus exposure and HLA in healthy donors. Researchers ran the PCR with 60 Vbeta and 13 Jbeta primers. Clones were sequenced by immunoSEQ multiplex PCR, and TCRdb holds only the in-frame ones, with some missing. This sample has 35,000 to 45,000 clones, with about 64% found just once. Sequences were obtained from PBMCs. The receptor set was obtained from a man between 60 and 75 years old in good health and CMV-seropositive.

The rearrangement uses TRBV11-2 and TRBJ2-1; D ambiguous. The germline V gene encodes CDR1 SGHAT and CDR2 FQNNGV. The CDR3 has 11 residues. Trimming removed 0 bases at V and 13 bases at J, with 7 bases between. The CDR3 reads CASSLDVVQFF. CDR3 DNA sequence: TGTGCCAGCAGCTTAGATGTAGTCCAGTTCTTC.

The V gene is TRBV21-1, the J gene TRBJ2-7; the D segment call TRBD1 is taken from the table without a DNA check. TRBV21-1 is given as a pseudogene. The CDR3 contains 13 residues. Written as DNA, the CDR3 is TGTGCCAGCAGTAAAAGGGGAAGGGACGAGCAGTACTTC. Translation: CASSKRGRDEQYF.

CDR3 region: CASSPDRYEQYF. The DNA for the CDR3 is TGTGCCAGCAGTCCGGACAGGTACGAGCAGTACTTC. V is TRBV6-5 and J is TRBJ2-7; 7 bases line up with TRBD1. Trimming took 5 bases from V and 4 from J; bases not matched to a gene: 2. This CDR3 comprises 12 residues. Germline loops: CDR1 MNHEY, CDR2 SVGAGI.

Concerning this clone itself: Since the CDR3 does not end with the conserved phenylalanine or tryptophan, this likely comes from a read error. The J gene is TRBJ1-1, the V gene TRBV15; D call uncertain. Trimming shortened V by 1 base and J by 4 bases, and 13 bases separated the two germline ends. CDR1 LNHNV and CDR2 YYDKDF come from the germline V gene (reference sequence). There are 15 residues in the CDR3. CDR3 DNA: TGTGCCACCAGCAGAGCTCACCCAGGAGGCACTGAAGCTTTCTCT. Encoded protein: CATSRAHPGGTEAFS.

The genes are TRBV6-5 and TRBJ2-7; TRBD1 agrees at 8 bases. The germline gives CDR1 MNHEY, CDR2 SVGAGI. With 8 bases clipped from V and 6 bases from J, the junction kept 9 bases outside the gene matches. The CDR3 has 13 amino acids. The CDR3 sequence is CASRTGSLGEQYF. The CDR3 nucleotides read TGTGCCAGCCGGACAGGGTCTCTGGGCGAGCAGTACTTC.

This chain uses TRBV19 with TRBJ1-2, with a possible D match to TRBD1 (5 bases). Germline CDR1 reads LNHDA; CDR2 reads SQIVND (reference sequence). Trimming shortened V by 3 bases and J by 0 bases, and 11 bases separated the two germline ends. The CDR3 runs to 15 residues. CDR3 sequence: CASSMWDSPNYGYTF. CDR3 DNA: TGTGCCAGTAGTATGTGGGACTCTCCTAACTATGGCTACACCTTC.

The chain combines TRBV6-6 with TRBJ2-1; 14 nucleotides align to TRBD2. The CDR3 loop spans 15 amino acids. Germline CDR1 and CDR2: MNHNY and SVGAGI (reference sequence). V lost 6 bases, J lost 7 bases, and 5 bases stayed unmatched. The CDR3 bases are TGTGCCAGCAGCTCCGGGACTAGCGGGAGAAATGAGCAGTTCTTC. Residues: CASSSGTSGRNEQFF.

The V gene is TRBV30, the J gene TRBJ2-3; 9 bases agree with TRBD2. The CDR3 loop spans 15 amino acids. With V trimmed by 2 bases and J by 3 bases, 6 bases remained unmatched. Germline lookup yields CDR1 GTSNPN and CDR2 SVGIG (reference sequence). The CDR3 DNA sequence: TGTGCCTGGAGTAAGGGCGGGAGGGAGACAGATACGCAGTATTTT. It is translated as CAWSKGGRETDTQYF. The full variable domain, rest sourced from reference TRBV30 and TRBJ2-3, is SQTIHQWPATLVQPVGSPLSLECTVEGTSNPNLYWYRQAAGRGLQLLFYSVGIGQISSEVPQNLSASRPQDRQFILSSKKLLLSDSGFYLCAWSKGGRETDTQYFGPGTRLTVL.

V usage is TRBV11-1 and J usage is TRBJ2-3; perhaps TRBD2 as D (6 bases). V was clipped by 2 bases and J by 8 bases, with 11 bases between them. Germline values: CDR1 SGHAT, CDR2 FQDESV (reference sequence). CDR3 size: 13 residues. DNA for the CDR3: TGTGCCAGCAGCTTACGGGGGTATGGTACGCAGTATTTT. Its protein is CASSLRGYGTQYF.

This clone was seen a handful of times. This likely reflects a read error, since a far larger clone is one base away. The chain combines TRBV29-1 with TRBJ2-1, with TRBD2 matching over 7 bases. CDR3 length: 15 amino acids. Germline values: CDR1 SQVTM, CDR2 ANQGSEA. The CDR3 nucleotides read TGCAGCGTTGAGGGAGGGCAGAGCTCCTACCATGAGCAGTTCTTC. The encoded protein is CSVEGGQSSYHEQFF.

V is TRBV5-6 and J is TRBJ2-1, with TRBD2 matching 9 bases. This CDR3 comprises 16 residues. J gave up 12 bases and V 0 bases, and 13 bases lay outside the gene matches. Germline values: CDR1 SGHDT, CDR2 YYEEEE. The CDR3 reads CASSLEGSGGRAGQFF. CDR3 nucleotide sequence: TGTGCCAGCAGCTTGGAAGGTAGCGGGGGTAGGGCAGGGCAGTTCTTC.

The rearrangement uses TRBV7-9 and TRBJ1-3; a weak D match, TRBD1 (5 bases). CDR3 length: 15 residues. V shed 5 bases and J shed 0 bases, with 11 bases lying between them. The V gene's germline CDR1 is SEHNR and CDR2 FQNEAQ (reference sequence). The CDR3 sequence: CASSRDSVSGNTIYF. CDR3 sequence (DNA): TGTGCCAGCAGCCGAGACAGCGTCTCTGGAAACACCATATATTTT.

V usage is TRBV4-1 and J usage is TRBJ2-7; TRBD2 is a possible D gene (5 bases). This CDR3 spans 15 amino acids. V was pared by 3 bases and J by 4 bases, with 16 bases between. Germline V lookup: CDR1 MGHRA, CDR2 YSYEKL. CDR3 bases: TGCGCCAGCAGCCATCCTGAACTAGGTGGGTACGAGCAGTACTTC. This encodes CASSHPELGGYEQYF.